Presented here are 21 T cell receptor beta chains from one specimen sequenced in a study of cytomegalovirus exposure and HLA in healthy donors. Profiled with immunoSEQ multiplex PCR; TCRdb holds only in-frame clones, not every one. The sample lists roughly 80,000 clones, just over 90% seen once, with approximately 2% in the top ten. Sequencing was done on a sample of PBMCs. These receptors all come from a man aged 25 to 40 in good health and CMV-seronegative.

V is TRBV11-2 and J is TRBJ2-7, with 8 bases fitting TRBD2. This CDR3 is 16 amino acids long. Germline V lookup: CDR1 SGHAT, CDR2 FQNNGV. The ends lost 5 bases at V and 3 bases at J; junction bases unmatched: 12. The CDR3 spells CASSRVGVRGDYEQYF. The CDR3 DNA reads TGTGCCAGCAGCCGGGTCGGGGTGCGGGGGGACTACGAGCAGTACTTC.

The V call is TRBV27, the J call TRBJ2-7, with a tentative D call TRBD1 (6 bases). CDR1 and CDR2 from the germline V gene are MNHEY and SMNVEV (reference sequence). This CDR3 has 14 residues. Between the trimmed V and J ends, which lost 7 bases and 4 bases, there was a span of 17 bases. CDR3 coding DNA: TGTGCCAGCAAGAACAGGGCAGGGGTTTACGAGCAGTACTTC. Amino acid sequence: CASKNRAGVYEQYF.

The chain recombines TRBV5-4 with TRBJ2-2; D unclear. The CDR3 length is 15 residues. Germline V lookup: CDR1 SGHNT, CDR2 YYREEE (reference sequence). The V end lost 2 bases, the J end lost 1 base, and 9 bases lay between the germline ends. In DNA form, the CDR3 reads TGTGCCAGCAGCTTTGGCCAGCGGAACACCGGGGAGCTGTTTTTT. It is translated as CASSFGQRNTGELFF.

This chain links TRBV28 with TRBJ2-1; D gene ambiguous. Trimming stripped 8 bases from V and 1 base from J, with 12 bases between. Germline lookup yields CDR1 MDHEN and CDR2 SYDVKM. The CDR3 runs 14 residues. In DNA, the CDR3 is TGTGCCAGCCAAGTAAGCTTATCCTACAATGAGCAGTTCTTC. The encoded protein is CASQVSLSYNEQFF.

V gene TRBV11-1 combines with J gene TRBJ2-5; 11 bases are shared with TRBD2. Germline V lookup: CDR1 SGHAT, CDR2 FQDESV (reference sequence). With 5 bases clipped from V and 2 bases from J, the junction kept 7 bases outside the gene matches. CDR3 length: 16 amino acids. This CDR3 reads CASSPLAGGPQETQYF. In DNA, the CDR3 is TGTGCCAGCAGCCCCCTAGCGGGGGGTCCACAAGAGACCCAGTACTTC.

This chain joins TRBV10-2 and TRBJ1-5, with unresolved D. V was clipped by 4 bases and J by 1 base, with 11 bases between them. CDR3 length: 15 amino acids. The V gene's germline CDR1 is WSHSY and CDR2 SAAADI. The CDR3, as DNA: TGCGCCAGCAGTGTTAGCAGTAAGAGCAATCAGCCCCAGCATTTT. This gives the protein CASSVSSKSNQPQHF.

The chain combines TRBV21-1 with TRBJ1-2; no DNA check was done on the table's D call, TRBD1. TRBV21-1 is described as a pseudogene. This CDR3 is 17 amino acids long. The CDR3 nucleotides are TGTGCCAGCAGCAAAAGGACCGGGACAGGGGTCCTCTATGGCTACACCTTC. This encodes CASSKRTGTGVLYGYTF.

The J gene is TRBJ2-7, the V gene TRBV19, with D unclear. The CDR3 extends over 12 amino acids. Trimming shortened V by 5 bases and J by 4 bases, and 9 bases separated the two germline ends. Germline assignment: CDR1 LNHDA and CDR2 SQIVND (reference sequence). The CDR3 DNA is TGTGCCAGTAGTTCCTCGGAGTACGAGCAGTACTTC. Encoded protein: CASSSSEYEQYF.

V is TRBV11-2 and J is TRBJ2-7; 7 bases agree with TRBD2. The CDR3 has 13 residues. The V and J ends lost 1 base and 6 bases, in that order; junction bases with no gene match: 3. Germline lookup yields CDR1 SGHAT and CDR2 FQNNGV. This CDR3 reads CASSLGGGSEQYF. CDR3 DNA sequence: TGTGCCAGCAGCTTAGGTGGCGGGAGCGAGCAGTACTTC.

Remarks on this clone: The junction departs from germline at one end; a sequencing error may be responsible. V usage is TRBV7-7 and J usage is TRBJ2-5; 8 bases match TRBD1. Germline V gene data show CDR1 as SSHAT and CDR2 as FNYEAQ (reference sequence). This CDR3 spans 14 amino acids. The CDR3 bases are TGTGCTAGCAGCCAGACAGGGGTTCAAGAGACCCAGTACTTC. This encodes CASSQTGVQETQYF.

The chain is built from TRBV7-6 and TRBJ2-5; the match to TRBD2 covers 10 bases. The CDR3 spans 19 residues. The germline V gene has CDR1 SGHVS and CDR2 FNYEAQ. After removal of 0 bases from V and 5 bases from J, the junction contained 15 bases not matched to a gene. The CDR3 region is CASSLAHSLAGVGEETQYF. CDR3 in DNA: TGTGCCAGCAGCTTAGCACATTCTCTAGCGGGAGTGGGTGAGGAGACCCAGTACTTC.

This chain uses TRBV25-1 with TRBJ2-3; the D gene is possibly TRBD1 (5 bases). Germline V gene sequence: CDR1 MGHDK, CDR2 SYGVNS. The CDR3 has 17 residues. V was cut by 6 bases and J by 2 bases, with 21 bases left in between. In DNA, the CDR3 is TGTGCCAGCAGCACAACTGGGGCCCTGGGTTACACAGATACGCAGTATTTT. It encodes CASSTTGALGYTDTQYF.

The chain employs TRBV11-2 and TRBJ2-3; possible D gene TRBD2, 6 bases. With 0 bases removed from V and 7 bases from J, the gap between germline ends came to 17 bases. The CDR3 is 16 amino acids. Germline assignment: CDR1 SGHAT and CDR2 FQNNGV. CDR3 DNA sequence: TGTGCCAGCAGCTTAGATGGGGCGGCCGGCGGGAATACGCAGTATTTT. It encodes CASSLDGAAGGNTQYF.

V is TRBV5-6 and J is TRBJ2-1; 11 nucleotides agree with TRBD2. CDR3 length: 15 residues. The germline CDR1 and CDR2 sequences are SGHDT and YYEEEE. V was pared by 0 bases and J by 6 bases, with 2 bases of the junction left unmatched. In nucleotides, the CDR3 is TGTGCCAGCAGCTTGGGGCTAGCGGGGGGCAATGAGCAGTTCTTC. Its translation: CASSLGLAGGNEQFF.

The chain uses TRBV15 and TRBJ1-5; 7 positions agree with TRBD1. The junction had 8 bases not matched to a gene; V was cut back by 5 bases and J by 1 base. The germline V gene has CDR1 LNHNV and CDR2 YYDKDF (reference sequence). The length of the CDR3 is 16 residues. CDR3 DNA: TGTGCCACCAGCGCCCGACAGGGAGTGAGCAATCAGCCCCAGCATTTT. This gives the protein CATSARQGVSNQPQHF.

The gene calls are TRBV28 and TRBJ2-3; 10 bases match TRBD2. With V trimmed by 3 bases and J by 5 bases, 8 bases remained unmatched. Germline values: CDR1 MDHEN, CDR2 SYDVKM. The CDR3 contains 16 residues. This chain's CDR3 is CASSLALAGVLDTQYF. The DNA of the CDR3 is TGTGCCAGCAGTTTGGCTCTAGCGGGAGTCCTAGATACGCAGTATTTT.

J is TRBJ1-5 and V is TRBV7-6, with 7 bases that match TRBD1. This CDR3 comprises 16 residues. V shed 2 bases and J 7 bases; nucleotides not matched to a gene: 11. Per germline, CDR1 SGHVS and CDR2 FNYEAQ. CDR3 in amino acids: CASSLSRRQGDQPQHF. Written as DNA, the CDR3 is TGTGCCAGCAGCTTAAGTCGTCGACAGGGTGACCAGCCCCAGCATTTT.

The chain carries TRBV6-5 and TRBJ2-7; 7 nucleotides match TRBD1. CDR1 is MNHEY and CDR2 is SVGAGI in the germline V gene. The junction had 9 bases not matched to a gene; V was cut back by 6 bases and J by 7 bases. The CDR3 has 13 amino acids. The CDR3 loop is CASRTMGQIEQYF. DNA of the CDR3: TGTGCCAGCAGAACGATGGGACAGATTGAGCAGTACTTC.

The chain employs TRBV7-2 and TRBJ2-7, with a possible D match to TRBD2 (6 bases). Germline assignment: CDR1 SGHTA and CDR2 FQGNSA. The CDR3 sequence is 15 residues long. V shed 5 bases and J shed 2 bases, with 16 bases lying between them. In DNA, the CDR3 is TGTGCCAGCAGCCAAAATCTGGGACTTCCCTACGAGCAGTACTTC. Amino acid sequence: CASSQNLGLPYEQYF. Using reference TRBV7-2 and TRBJ2-7 for the parts outside the CDR3, the full variable domain is GAGVSQSPSNKVTEKGKDVELRCDPISGHTALYWYRQSLGQGLEFLIYFQGNSAPDKSGLPSDRFSAERTGGSVSTLTIQRTQQEDSAVYLCASSQNLGLPYEQYFGPGTRLTVT.

The CDR3 loop is CASSLLQGNSDQPQHF. The CDR3 region has the DNA TGTGCCAGCAGTTTATTACAGGGAAATTCGGATCAGCCCCAGCATTTT. The V and J genes are TRBV28 and TRBJ1-5; D might be TRBD1 (6 bases). The germline CDR1 and CDR2 sequences are MDHEN and SYDVKM. Trimming cost V 1 base and J 5 bases, with 15 bases left between them. The CDR3 is 16 residues long. Drawing the rest from reference TRBV28 and TRBJ1-5, the complete variable domain is DVKVTQSSRYLVKRTGEKVFLECVQDMDHENMFWYRQDPGLGLRLIYFSYDVKMKEKGDIPEGYSVSREKKERFSLILESASTNQTSMYLCASSLLQGNSDQPQHFGDGTRLSIL.

V gene TRBV5-1 combines with J gene TRBJ2-7; 7 nucleotides match TRBD1. The junction had 10 bases not matched to a gene; V was cut back by 4 bases and J by 6 bases. The CDR3 covers 14 residues. CDR1 is SGHRS and CDR2 is YFSETQ in the germline V gene. CDR3 protein: CASSLDRTLGEQYF. The DNA for the CDR3 is TGCGCCAGCAGCCTGGACAGGACACTCGGCGAGCAGTACTTC.